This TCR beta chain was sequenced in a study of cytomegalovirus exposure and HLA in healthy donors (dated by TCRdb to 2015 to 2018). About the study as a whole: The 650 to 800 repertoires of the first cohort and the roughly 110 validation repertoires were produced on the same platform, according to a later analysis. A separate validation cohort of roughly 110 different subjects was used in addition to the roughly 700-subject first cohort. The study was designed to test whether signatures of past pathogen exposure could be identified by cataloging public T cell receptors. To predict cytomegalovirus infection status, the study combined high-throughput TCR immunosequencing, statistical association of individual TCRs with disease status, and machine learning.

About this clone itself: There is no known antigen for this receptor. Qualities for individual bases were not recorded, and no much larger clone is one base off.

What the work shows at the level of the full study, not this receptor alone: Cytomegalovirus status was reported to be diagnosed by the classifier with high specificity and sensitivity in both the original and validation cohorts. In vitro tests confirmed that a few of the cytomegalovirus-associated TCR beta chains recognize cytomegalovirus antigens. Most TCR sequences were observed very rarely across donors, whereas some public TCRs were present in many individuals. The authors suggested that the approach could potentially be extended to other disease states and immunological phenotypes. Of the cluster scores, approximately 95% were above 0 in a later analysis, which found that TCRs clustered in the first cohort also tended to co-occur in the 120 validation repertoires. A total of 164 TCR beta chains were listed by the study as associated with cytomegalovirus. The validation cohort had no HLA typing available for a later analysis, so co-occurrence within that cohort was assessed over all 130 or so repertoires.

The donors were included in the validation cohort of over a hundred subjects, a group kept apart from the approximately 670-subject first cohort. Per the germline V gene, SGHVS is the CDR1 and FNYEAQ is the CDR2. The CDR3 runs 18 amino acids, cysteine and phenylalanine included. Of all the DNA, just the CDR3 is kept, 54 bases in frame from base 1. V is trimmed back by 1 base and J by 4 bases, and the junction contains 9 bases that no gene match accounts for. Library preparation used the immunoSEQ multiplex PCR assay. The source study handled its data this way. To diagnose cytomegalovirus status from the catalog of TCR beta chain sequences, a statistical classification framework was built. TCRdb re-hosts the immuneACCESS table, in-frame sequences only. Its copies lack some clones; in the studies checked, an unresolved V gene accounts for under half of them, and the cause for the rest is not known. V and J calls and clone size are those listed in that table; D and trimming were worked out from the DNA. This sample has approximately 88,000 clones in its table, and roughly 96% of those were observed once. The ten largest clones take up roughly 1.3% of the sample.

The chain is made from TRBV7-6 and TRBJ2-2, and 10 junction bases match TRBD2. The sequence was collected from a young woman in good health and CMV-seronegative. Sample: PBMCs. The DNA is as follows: TGTGCCAGCAGCTTAGGTCCCGCTAGCGGGAGCCTCACCGGGGAGCTGTTTTTT. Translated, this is CASSLGPASGSLTGELFF.